This T cell receptor (beta chain) was sequenced for a study of T cells in Graves' hyperthyroidism and ophthalmopathy (dated by TCRdb to about 2019). Broadly, across the study: Peripheral blood was collected at initial diagnosis, before any treatment. A discovery cohort of about 100 patients, about 43 with Graves' ophthalmopathy and over 55 with stable Graves' hyperthyroidism, was used to find distinguishing TCR V-J signatures. Prospective prediction of ophthalmopathy was tested in an independent validation cohort of about 19 hyperthyroidism patients and some 17 patients who later progressed to ophthalmopathy. For training and testing, the 110 or so patients in the discovery cohort were randomly divided in a 7:3 ratio. In addition, the study compared T-cell repertoires in thyroid tissue and in blood from roughly six Graves' hyperthyroidism patients. After sampling, hyperthyroidism patients received methimazole starting at 30 mg daily, and ophthalmopathy patients received high-dose intravenous methylprednisolone. The paper describes TCR Vbeta CDR3 sequencing of around 140 peripheral blood samples, made up of around 41 ophthalmopathy patients, roughly 75 hyperthyroidism patients and 17 progressor patients. Overall study outcomes, separate from this receptor: Sample size was not statistically predetermined, and blinding of investigators to group allocation was not performed. A 13 V-J signature model separated ophthalmopathy from stable hyperthyroidism, with 87.88% sensitivity and roughly 81% specificity in cross-validation and 80%/75% in testing. Most expanded thyroid clonotypes (frequency above 0.001) were also detected in blood, suggesting blood repertoires may reflect thyroid immune responses. In validation, the model predicted progression to ophthalmopathy a median of approximately 6.3 months before onset, with around 70% sensitivity and almost 75% specificity.

Stable Graves' hyperthyroidism was defined as the absence of progression to ophthalmopathy over 18 months of follow-up. Hyperthyroidism patients were newly diagnosed, had a disease duration of under 2 months, and were aged 18 to 65 years. The study excluded patients with uncontrolled infections, other autoimmune diseases, pregnancy or lactation. Diagnoses were based on clinical symptoms, serum thyroxine and TRAb, thyroid ultrasound and orbital computed tomography. PBMCs were isolated from about 9 ml of fresh peripheral blood by Ficoll-Paque density gradient centrifugation. Total RNA was extracted with Trizol reagent, and quality was checked on an Agilent 2100 Bioanalyzer. The CDR3 covers 17 residues, taking in both the cysteine and the phenylalanine. The DNA shown is the 51-base CDR3, in frame from base 1. Ends trimmed: V by 6 bases, J by 1 base; bases unmatched to a gene: 17. The CDR1 and CDR2 encoded by the germline V gene (reference sequence) are DFQATT and SNEGSKA.

The TCR beta CDR3 regions were amplified from RNA transcripts. The first round of RT-PCR for the TCR CDR3 was performed with the HTBI primer set and the Qiagen OneStep RT-PCR kit. The libraries were constructed in a second round of multiplex PCR and then size-selected and purified. Libraries were sequenced paired-end with 100 bp reads on an Illumina HiSeq2000. The original methods were these. Raw data were processed with SOAPnuke, discarding reads with adapters, uncalled bases, mean Phred below 15, or no exact constant-primer or identifier match. High-quality paired reads were merged using COPE v1.2.5, and each unique nucleotide sequence was defined as a clonotype. Clonotypes were aligned to IMGT TRBV, TRBD and TRBJ reference segments using MiTCR v1.1. The analysis included only V-J combinations with a frequency above 0.0001, which together covered roughly 99% of the repertoires. The TCS score was defined as the ratio of F50 (clonal expansion) to E x V (chaos), calculated using BLOSUM62-based TCRdist between CDR3 peptides within each V-J. Welch's t-statistics and random forest reduced 500 to 650 V-J features to about 13, which were used in a naive Bayes classifier (R e1071). TCRdb trimmed the raw reads at Q25, called clones with MiXCR and kept productive beta chains. When rows share a CDR3 protein, they turn into one entry using the most common DNA and genes. These V and J calls rely on TCRdb rather than the paper's analysis. The sample profile shows a few hundred thousand distinct CDR3 sequences; less than 25% of them were found once. More than 20% of the sample goes to the ten largest clones.

This clonotype has only one observation. It lacks a known antigen. No clone much larger than this one lies a single base away; base qualities are absent. Support from one read is weak. The TCR sequence derives from a man in his late teens or twenties with Graves' hyperthyroidism. This chain is built from TRBV20-1 and TRBJ2-5; TRBD2 aligns with 7 central bases. Sequenced material: blood. CDR3 sequence: CSARKSSGRTLQETQYF. The base sequence is TGCAGTGCCCGGAAGAGCTCCGGGAGGACCCTCCAAGAGACCCAGTACTTC.